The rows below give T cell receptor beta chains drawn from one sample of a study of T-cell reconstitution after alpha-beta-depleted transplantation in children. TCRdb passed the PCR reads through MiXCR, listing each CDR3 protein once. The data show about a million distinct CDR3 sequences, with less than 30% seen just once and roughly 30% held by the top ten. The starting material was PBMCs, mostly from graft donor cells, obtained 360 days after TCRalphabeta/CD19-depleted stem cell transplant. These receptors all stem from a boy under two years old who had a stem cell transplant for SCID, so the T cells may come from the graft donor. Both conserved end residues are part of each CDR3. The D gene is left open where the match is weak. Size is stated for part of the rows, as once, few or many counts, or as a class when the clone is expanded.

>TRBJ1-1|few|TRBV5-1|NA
CASSLSQGTNTEAFF
TGCGCCAGCAGCTTGTCGCAGGGTACGAACACTGAAGCTTTCTTT
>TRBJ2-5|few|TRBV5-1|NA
CASSLRIGRQETQYF
TGCGCCAGCAGCCTCCGAATAGGAAGACAAGAGACCCAGTACTTC
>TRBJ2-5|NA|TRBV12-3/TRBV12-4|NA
CASSPRGAFGSETQYF
NA
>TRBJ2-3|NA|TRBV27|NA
CASGRDSSVYTQYF
TGTGCCAGCGGAAGGGACTCCTCCGTATATACGCAGTATTTT
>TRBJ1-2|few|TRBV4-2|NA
CASSQDRKRGGGYTF
TGTGCCAGCAGCCAAGATAGGAAGCGTGGAGGGGGCTACACCTTC
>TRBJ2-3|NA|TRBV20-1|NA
CSAPRGFDTQYF
TGCAGTGCTCCCCGGGGCTTTGATACGCAGTATTTT
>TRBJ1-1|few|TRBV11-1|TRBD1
CASSRTGAMNTEAFF
TGTGCCAGCAGCCGGACAGGCGCCATGAACACTGAAGCTTTCTTT
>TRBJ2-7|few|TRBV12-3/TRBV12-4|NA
CASSGGSSRSLYEQYF
TGTGCCAGCAGTGGGGGGAGTTCGCGGTCTCTCTACGAGCAGTACTTC
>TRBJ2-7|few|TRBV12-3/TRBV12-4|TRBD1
CASSLVTGTQGSYEQYF
TGTGCCAGCAGTTTAGTGACAGGGACACAGGGGTCCTACGAGCAGTACTTC
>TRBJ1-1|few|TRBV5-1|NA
CASSGGESTEAFF
TGCGCCAGCAGCGGGGGGGAGAGCACTGAAGCTTTCTTT
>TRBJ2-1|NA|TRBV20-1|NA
CSARPGVNEQFF
TGCAGTGCTAGGCCGGGGGTCAATGAGCAGTTCTTC
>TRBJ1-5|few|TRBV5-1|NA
CASSEGHPNQPQHF
TGCGCCAGCAGCGAGGGACACCCGAATCAGCCCCAGCATTTT
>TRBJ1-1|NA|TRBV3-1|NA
CASSQRGGGTEAFF
TGTGCCAGCAGCCAAAGGGGGGGTGGCACTGAAGCTTTCTTT
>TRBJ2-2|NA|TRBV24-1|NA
CATSSAYTGELFF
TGTGCCACCAGTAGCGCGTACACCGGGGAGCTGTTTTTT
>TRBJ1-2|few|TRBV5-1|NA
CASSLGDLDYGYTF
TGCGCCAGCAGCCTAGGGGATCTGGACTATGGCTACACCTTC
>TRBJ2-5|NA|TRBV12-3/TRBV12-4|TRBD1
CASSYHRGETQYF
TGTGCCAGCAGTTACCACAGGGGTGAGACCCAGTACTTC
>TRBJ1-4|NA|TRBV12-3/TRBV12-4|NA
CASSFVRAGGAEKLFF
TGTGCCAGCAGTTTTGTTAGGGCAGGAGGAGCAGAAAAACTGTTTTTT
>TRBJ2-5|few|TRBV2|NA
CATEDSQETQYF
TGTGCCACGGAGGACAGCCAAGAGACCCAGTACTTC
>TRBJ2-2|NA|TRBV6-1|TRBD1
CASSGQATGELFF
TGTGCCAGCAGCGGACAGGCCACCGGGGAGCTGTTTTTT
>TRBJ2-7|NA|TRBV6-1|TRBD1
CASSEVGGRGRVEQYF
TGTGCCAGCAGTGAAGTCGGAGGCAGGGGGAGAGTCGAGCAGTACTTC
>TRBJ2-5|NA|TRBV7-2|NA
CASSSPTGMIEETQYF
TGTGCCAGCAGCTCCCCGACAGGCATGATAGAAGAGACCCAGTACTTC
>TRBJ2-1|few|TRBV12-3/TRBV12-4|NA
CASTLTDAAALENEQFF
TGTGCCAGCACCCTTACGGACGCGGCAGCGCTCGAAAATGAGCAGTTCTTC
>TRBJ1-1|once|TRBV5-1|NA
CASGKLGQLNTEAFF
TGCGCCAGCGGCAAGCTCGGACAGTTGAACACTGAAGCTTTCTTT
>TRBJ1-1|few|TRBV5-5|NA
CASSLGQPGTEAFF
TGTGCCAGCAGCTTGGGCCAACCAGGCACTGAAGCTTTCTTT
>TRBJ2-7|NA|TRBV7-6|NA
CASSPTRPFEQYF
TGTGCCAGCAGCCCAACCAGGCCGTTCGAGCAGTACTTC
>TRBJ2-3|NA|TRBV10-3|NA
CAISDWDSTDTQYF
TGTGCCATCAGTGACTGGGACAGCACAGATACGCAGTATTTT
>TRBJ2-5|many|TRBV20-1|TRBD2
CSGTSGETQYF
TGCAGTGGGACTAGCGGAGAGACCCAGTACTTC
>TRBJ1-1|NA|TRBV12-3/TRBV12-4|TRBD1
CASSSRTGGAFF
TGTGCCAGCAGTTCCCGGACAGGGGGAGCTTTCTTT
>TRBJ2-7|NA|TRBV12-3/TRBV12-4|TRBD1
CASTFGQGDHEQYF
TGTGCCAGCACTTTCGGACAGGGGGACCACGAGCAGTACTTC